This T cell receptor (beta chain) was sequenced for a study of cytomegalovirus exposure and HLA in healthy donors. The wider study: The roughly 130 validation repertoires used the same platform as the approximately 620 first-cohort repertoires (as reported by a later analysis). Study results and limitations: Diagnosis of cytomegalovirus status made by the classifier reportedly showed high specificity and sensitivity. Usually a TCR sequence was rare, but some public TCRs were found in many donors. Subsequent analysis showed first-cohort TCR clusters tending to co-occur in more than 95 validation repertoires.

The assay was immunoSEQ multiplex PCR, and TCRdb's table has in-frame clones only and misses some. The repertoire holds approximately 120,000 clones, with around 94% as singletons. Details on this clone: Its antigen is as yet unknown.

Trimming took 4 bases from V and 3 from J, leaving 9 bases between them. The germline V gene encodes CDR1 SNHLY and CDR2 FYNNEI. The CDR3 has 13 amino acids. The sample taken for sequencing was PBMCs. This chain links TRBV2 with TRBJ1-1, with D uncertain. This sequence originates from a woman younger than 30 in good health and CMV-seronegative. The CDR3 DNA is TGTGCCAGCAGTGTTGGCGACTACACTGAAGCTTTCTTT. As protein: CASSVGDYTEAFF.